A selection of T cell receptor beta chains follows, all from one sample in a study of T cell responses to AZD1222 COVID-19 vaccine. Here immunoSEQ multiplex PCR was the method, and the copy in TCRdb shows in-frame clones only, minus some. The repertoire consists of about 110,000 clones, with nearly 90% occurring once and the leading ten covering under 3.5%. The sample in question was peripheral blood, obtained on day 0 of AZD1222 vaccination. All receptors derive from an adult in good health. The CDR3 runs from the conserved cysteine through the conserved F or W. A D gene is named only where the DNA matches it firmly. Only some rows state a clone size, as once, few, many or a class for expanded clones.

J gene	clone size	D gene	CDR3 length	V gene	CDR3 DNA	CDR3 protein
TRBJ2-3	-	TRBD1	14	TRBV5-6	TGTGCCAGCAGCTTGGACAGGGGGCCAGATACGCAGTATTTT	CASSLDRGPDTQYF
TRBJ1-2	-	-	13	TRBV12-3/TRBV12-4	TGTGCCAGCGGGAACAGTTACAACTATGGCTACACCTTC	CASGNSYNYGYTF
TRBJ1-3	few	-	17	TRBV7-7	TGTGCTAGCAGCTTACGTGGACCCGGGGGATCCGGAAACACCATATATTTT	CASSLRGPGGSGNTIYF
TRBJ2-1	-	TRBD2	15	TRBV7-2	TGTGCCAGCGGAAAGGGCGGGGGGGCATCGGAGGAGCAGTTCTTC	CASGKGGGASEEQFF
TRBJ1-5	-	TRBD1	14	TRBV7-2	TGTGCCAGCAGCCAGGGACAGGGGTTGCAGCCCCAGCATTTT	CASSQGQGLQPQHF
TRBJ2-2	-	-	16	TRBV7-9	TGTGCCAGCAGCGGTAGTCAAGGTTCGGACACCGGGGAGCTGTTTTTT	CASSGSQGSDTGELFF
TRBJ2-1	-	TRBD2	16	TRBV18	TGTGCCAGCTCGCGGTCTAGCGGGGGGGCGAACAATGAGCAGTTCTTC	CASSRSSGGANNEQFF
TRBJ2-1	-	-	13	TRBV9	TGTGCCAGCAGCGTAGCGAGTCTCAATGAGCAGTTCTTC	CASSVASLNEQFF
TRBJ2-1	-	TRBD2	16	TRBV24-1	TGTGCCACCAGTGATGCTAGCGGTACACCCTACAATGAGCAGTTCTTC	CATSDASGTPYNEQFF
TRBJ1-3	-	-	15	TRBV7-2	TGTGCCAGCAGCTTAATCGTGCTCTCTGGAAACACCATATATTTT	CASSLIVLSGNTIYF
TRBJ2-5	-	TRBD2	17	TRBV7-3	TGTGCCAGCAGCTTGGATCCAGCGGGACCAGCCAAGATGGGCCAGTACTTC	CASSLDPAGPAKMGQYF
TRBJ1-4	-	-	14	TRBV28	TGTGCCAGCAGGGTGACAGCTCCTAATGAAAAACTGTTTTTT	CASRVTAPNEKLFF
TRBJ1-2	once	TRBD1	15	TRBV19	TGTGCCAGTAGTACCCCTTGGACAGGTCGCTATGGCTACACCTTC	CASSTPWTGRYGYTF
TRBJ1-2	-	TRBD1	13	TRBV5-1	TGCGCCAGCGGGGACAGGGAGTTATATGGCTACACCTTC	CASGDRELYGYTF
TRBJ2-7	once	TRBD1	15	TRBV7-2	TGTGCCAGCAGCTTAACTAACAGGGGGCGCAACGAGCAGTACTTC	CASSLTNRGRNEQYF
TRBJ2-1	-	-	13	TRBV6-5	TGTGCCAGCAGTTTCACAGGGAAGGGTGAGCAGTTCTTC	CASSFTGKGEQFF
TRBJ2-7	-	-	16	TRBV4-1	TGCGCCAGCAGCCAAGATGCTACAGCTAAGGCGTACGAGCAGTACTTC	CASSQDATAKAYEQYF
TRBJ2-5	many	TRBD2	15	TRBV7-3	TGTGCCAGCAGCCCCCGACTAGCGGGGGGAGAGACCCAGTACTTC	CASSPRLAGGETQYF
TRBJ2-5	few	-	14	TRBV19	TGTGCCAGTAGTACGAAAGGACTCCCGGAGACCCAGTACTTC	CASSTKGLPETQYF
TRBJ2-3	-	-	10	TRBV6-6	TGTGCCAGCAGTAACCCCTTCCAGTATTTT	CASSNPFQYF
TRBJ1-1	-	-	16	TRBV5-8	TGTGCCAGCAGCTTAAGCCGCATCCGTTGGGACACTGAAGCTTTCTTT	CASSLSRIRWDTEAFF
TRBJ2-3	-	TRBD2	15	TRBV18	TGTGCCAGCTCACCACCAAGCGGGGGGGGAGATACGCAGTATTTT	CASSPPSGGGDTQYF
TRBJ1-2	-	-	13	TRBV11-2	TGTGCCAGCAGCTTTAGCGGCAGCTATGGCTACACCTTC	CASSFSGSYGYTF
TRBJ1-5	once	-	15	TRBV12-1	TGTGCCAGCAGCTTTCGGTTTTGGGACCCTGAGCCCCAGCATTTT	CASSFRFWDPEPQHF
TRBJ2-1	-	TRBD2	14	TRBV29-1	TGCAGCGCCGGGACTAGCGGGAGTGTCGGTGAGCAGTTCTTC	CSAGTSGSVGEQFF
TRBJ1-2	-	TRBD1	13	TRBV24-1	TGTGCCACCAGTGGGGGGGACAGCTATGGCTACACCTTC	CATSGGDSYGYTF
TRBJ1-5	few	-	15	TRBV5-1	TGCGCCAGCAGCTTGGATGGCAGTAGCAATCAGCCCCAGCATTTT	CASSLDGSSNQPQHF
TRBJ2-7	-	TRBD2	16	TRBV18	TGTGCCAGCTCACCAGGGACTAGCGGGAGTGGCTACGAGCAGTACTTC	CASSPGTSGSGYEQYF
TRBJ2-7	once	-	12	TRBV4-3	TGCGCCAGCAGCCAAGGTCGTCAAGAGCAGTACTTC	CASSQGRQEQYF
TRBJ1-5	few	TRBD1	15	TRBV7-2	TGTGCCAGCGGAGACAGGGTTAATAGCAATCAGCCCCAGCATTTT	CASGDRVNSNQPQHF
TRBJ1-4	-	-	15	TRBV9	TGTGCCAGCAGCGTTGGGGAGGGGTGGGGTGAAAAACTGTTTTTT	CASSVGEGWGEKLFF
TRBJ1-3	-	TRBD1	14	TRBV2	TGTGCCGGTCGACAGGGATCCTCTGGAAACACCATATATTTT	CAGRQGSSGNTIYF
TRBJ2-7	-	TRBD2	14	TRBV7-2	TGTGCCAGCAGCTCACGGGGGGATTCCGACGAGCAGTACTTC	CASSSRGDSDEQYF
TRBJ1-2	once	-	14	TRBV6-1	TGTGCCAGCAGTGAAGTCGCCCCTCGCTATGGCTACACCTTC	CASSEVAPRYGYTF
TRBJ1-1	-	-	13	TRBV3-1/TRBV3-2	TGTGCCAGCAGCCTGCGGGGGAACACTGAAGCTTTCTTT	CASSLRGNTEAFF
TRBJ1-2	-	TRBD1	16	TRBV28	TGTGCCAGCAGTCTATCCCCGGGACAGGGTAACTATGGCTACACCTTC	CASSLSPGQGNYGYTF
TRBJ2-5	-	TRBD1	15	TRBV27	TGTGCCAGCAGGACGGGACAGGGGTCCCCAGAGACCCAGTACTTC	CASRTGQGSPETQYF
TRBJ1-5	few	TRBD1	13	TRBV12-3/TRBV12-4	TGTGCCAGCAGTACGGACAGGGATCAGCCCCAGCATTTT	CASSTDRDQPQHF
TRBJ1-2	-	-	16	TRBV27	TGTGCCAGCAGTCCCTGGGGCAACGGTGTAGGATATGGCTACACCTTC	CASSPWGNGVGYGYTF
TRBJ1-6	-	-	15	TRBV7-9	TGTGCCAGCAGCCGACGGGACGGCAACAATTCACCCCTCCACTTT	CASSRRDGNNSPLHF
TRBJ2-3	-	TRBD2	15	TRBV5-4	TGTGCCAGCAGCCGGGGACTAGCGGGGGTGGATACGCAGTATTTT	CASSRGLAGVDTQYF
TRBJ1-2	once	TRBD1	16	TRBV5-5	TGTGCCAGCAGCCCGGGACAGGAGAGTTCTTTCTATGGCTACACCTTC	CASSPGQESSFYGYTF
TRBJ1-2	-	-	14	TRBV5-6	TGTGCCAGCAGCTTGGATGGGGCACGGTATGGCTACACCTTC	CASSLDGARYGYTF
TRBJ2-6	-	TRBD1	17	TRBV19	TGTGCCAGTAAGGCTGCAGGGGGTAACTCTGGGGCCAACGTCCTGACTTTC	CASKAAGGNSGANVLTF